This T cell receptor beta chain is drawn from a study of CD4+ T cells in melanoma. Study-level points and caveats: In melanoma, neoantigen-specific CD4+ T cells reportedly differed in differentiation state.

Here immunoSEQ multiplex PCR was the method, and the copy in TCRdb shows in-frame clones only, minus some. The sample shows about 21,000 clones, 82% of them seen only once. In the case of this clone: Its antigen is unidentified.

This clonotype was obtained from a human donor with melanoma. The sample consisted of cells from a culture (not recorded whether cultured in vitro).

CDR3 loop: CASSQILAGFGANVLTF. In DNA form, the CDR3 reads TGTGCCAGCAGCCAAATACTAGCGGGGTTTGGGGCCAACGTCCTGACTTTC. The chain couples TRBV4-2 to TRBJ2-6; TRBD2 matches at 10 bases. The CDR3 spans 17 residues. Per the germline V gene, CDR1 is LGHNA and CDR2 is YNFKEQ. After removal of 2 bases from V and 3 bases from J, the junction contained 4 bases not matched to a gene.